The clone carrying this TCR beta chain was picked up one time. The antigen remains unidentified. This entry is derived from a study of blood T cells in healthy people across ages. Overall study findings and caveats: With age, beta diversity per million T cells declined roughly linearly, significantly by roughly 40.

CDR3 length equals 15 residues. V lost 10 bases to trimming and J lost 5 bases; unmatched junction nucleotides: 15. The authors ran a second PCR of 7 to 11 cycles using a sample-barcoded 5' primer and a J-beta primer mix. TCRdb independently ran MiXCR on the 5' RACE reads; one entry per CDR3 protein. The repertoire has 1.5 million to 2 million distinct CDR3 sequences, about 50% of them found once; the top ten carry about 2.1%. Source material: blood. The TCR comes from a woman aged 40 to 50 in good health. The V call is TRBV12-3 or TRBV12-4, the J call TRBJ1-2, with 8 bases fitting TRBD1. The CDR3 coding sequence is TGTGCCAACAGCCCTAGGACAGGGTTGGGGTATGGCTACACCTTC. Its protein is CANSPRTGLGYGYTF.